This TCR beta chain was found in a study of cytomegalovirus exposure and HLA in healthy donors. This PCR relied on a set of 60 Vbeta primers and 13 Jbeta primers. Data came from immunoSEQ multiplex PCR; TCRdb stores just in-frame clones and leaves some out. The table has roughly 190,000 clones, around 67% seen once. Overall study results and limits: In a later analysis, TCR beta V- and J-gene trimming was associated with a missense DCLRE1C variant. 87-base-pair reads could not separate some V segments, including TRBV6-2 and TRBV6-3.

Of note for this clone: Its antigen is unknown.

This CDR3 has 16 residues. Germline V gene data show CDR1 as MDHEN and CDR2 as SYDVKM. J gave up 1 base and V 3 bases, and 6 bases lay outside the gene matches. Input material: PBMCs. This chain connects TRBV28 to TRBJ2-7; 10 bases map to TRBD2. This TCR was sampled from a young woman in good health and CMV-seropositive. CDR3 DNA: TGTGCCAGCAGTTTTCCTAGCGGGAGAGCTTCCTACGAGCAGTACTTC. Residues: CASSFPSGRASYEQYF.